This is a list of T cell receptor beta chains from one sample in a study of CD8 T cells in Susac syndrome. TCRdb itself ran the immunoSEQ multiplex PCR reads through MiXCR, one entry per CDR3 protein. Of 150,000 to 200,000 distinct CDR3 sequences detected, over 85% appear once; the ten largest clones hold around 0.096%. The sequencing input was CD4+ T cells from PBMCs. The receptors were gathered from a human donor in good health. Each CDR3 is given with its conserved first and last residue. D genes are given only for firm matches. Size is omitted from some rows. Given values are once, few, many or a class for expanded clones.

TRBJ2-1	TRBD2	once	TRBV5-1	TGCGCCAGCAGCAAAACTAGCGGGGGGGCTAATGAGCAGTTCTTC	CASSKTSGGANEQFF
TRBJ2-5	.	.	TRBV29-1	TGCAGCGTTGAACCGGAGGGGGAGACCCAGTACTTC	CSVEPEGETQYF
TRBJ2-3	.	.	TRBV11-3	TGTGCCAGCAGCTTAGGAGACAGGCAACCACACACAGATACGCAGTATTTT	CASSLGDRQPHTDTQYF
TRBJ1-4	TRBD1	.	TRBV29-1	TGCAGCGTTGCAGACAGGGGTGAAGAAAAACTGTTTTTT	CSVADRGEEKLFF
TRBJ1-6	.	.	TRBV7-2	TGTGCCAGCAGCTTAGGATCACTCGGCGGTTCACCCCTCCACTTT	CASSLGSLGGSPLHF
TRBJ1-1	.	.	TRBV7-9	TGTGCCAGCAGTGGAAGCATGGTGAACACTGAAGCTTTCTTT	CASSGSMVNTEAFF
TRBJ1-2	.	.	TRBV5-1	TGCGCCAGCAGCTTGGAATACCCTATGGACTATGGCTACACCTTC	CASSLEYPMDYGYTF
TRBJ2-5	TRBD1	.	TRBV7-2	TGTGCCAGCAGCTTGGACAGGGCTGCGAAGACCCAGTACTTC	CASSLDRAAKTQYF
TRBJ1-4	.	.	TRBV3-1	TGTGCCAGCAGCCAACGTACAGCTAATGAAAAACTGTTTTTT	CASSQRTANEKLFF
TRBJ2-1	TRBD2	.	TRBV6-1	TGTGCCAGCAGTGGCGGGGGGATGGAGTTCTTC	CASSGGGMEFF
TRBJ2-2	.	.	TRBV6-5	TGTGCCAGCAGTTACTCGATATTGGAGACACTTAAGGAGCTGTTTTTT	CASSYSILETLKELFF
TRBJ2-4	.	.	TRBV10-2	TGCGCCAGCAGTAGAGGGAAGGGTGCGCCGGGAGCCAAAAACATTCAGTACTTC	CASSRGKGAPGAKNIQYF
TRBJ2-5	.	.	TRBV20-1	TGCAGTGCTAGAAAGCAAGAGACCCAGTACTTC	CSARKQETQYF
TRBJ2-6	TRBD1	.	TRBV19	TGTGCCAGTCGACAGGGGCGGACTTCTGGGGCCAACGTCCTGACTTTC	CASRQGRTSGANVLTF
TRBJ1-2	.	once	TRBV29-1	TGCAGCGTTGAATTCGCCGCCGATGGCTACACCTTC	CSVEFAADGYTF
TRBJ1-1	TRBD1	.	TRBV7-2	TGTGCCAGCAGCTTAATGTCAGGGGGCAAGAACACTGAAGCTTTCTTT	CASSLMSGGKNTEAFF
TRBJ2-3	.	.	TRBV19	TGTGCCAGTAGTATCACCAGGGGCACAGATACGCAGTATTTT	CASSITRGTDTQYF
TRBJ1-1	.	.	TRBV5-1	TGCGCCAGCAGCTTGGTTGTGACGGCGGTGAACACTGAAGCTTTCTTT	CASSLVVTAVNTEAFF
TRBJ1-1	.	.	TRBV7-2	TGTGCCAGCAGCCCGTCCTTGGGCCGAAAAAACACTGAAGCTTTCTTT	CASSPSLGRKNTEAFF
TRBJ2-2	TRBD1	.	TRBV19	TGTGCCAGTAGTCCACCGGGACAGCCTACCGGGGAGCTGTTTTTT	CASSPPGQPTGELFF
TRBJ2-7	TRBD1	.	TRBV2	TGTGCCAGCAGCCAGGGGGCGGTGGAGCAGTACTTC	CASSQGAVEQYF
TRBJ1-5	.	.	TRBV2	TGTGCCAGCAGTGAACAGTGGGCGCCCCAGCATTTT	CASSEQWAPQHF
TRBJ1-6	.	.	TRBV14	TGTGCCAGCAGCCACCGGACGGCTGGAGACCTCCACTTT	CASSHRTAGDLHF
TRBJ1-4	.	.	TRBV7-9	TGTGCCAGCAGCTTAGGGACGGGAAGAGCGGCTAATGAAAAACTGTTTTTT	CASSLGTGRAANEKLFF
TRBJ2-5	.	.	TRBV14	TGTGCCAGCAGCCAAGATTTAGTGGAGACCCAGTACTTC	CASSQDLVETQYF
TRBJ2-5	TRBD1	.	TRBV20-1	TGCAGTGCTACCCGGGACAGTCATACGAAAGAGACCCAGTACTTC	CSATRDSHTKETQYF
TRBJ1-6	TRBD1	.	TRBV6-5	TGTGCCAGCAGTTACCGTCCGCGGGGGACAGGGCAGCATTCACCCCTCCACTTT	CASSYRPRGTGQHSPLHF
TRBJ1-1	.	.	TRBV4-1	TGCGCCAGCAGCCCGCCTACTCGAAGAATAGGGGGGACTGAAGCTTTCTTT	CASSPPTRRIGGTEAFF
TRBJ1-2	.	once	TRBV13	TGTGCCAGCAGCTTGTCACGCGCGGGCTTTAACTATGGCTACACCTTC	CASSLSRAGFNYGYTF
TRBJ2-5	.	.	TRBV9	TGTGCCAGCAGCCCCCCAGGGTTAGGAGAGACCCAGTACTTC	CASSPPGLGETQYF
TRBJ1-1	TRBD1	.	TRBV29-1	TGCAGCGCCCAACGGGGACAGACTGAAGCTTTCTTT	CSAQRGQTEAFF
TRBJ1-1	.	.	TRBV10-3	TGTGCCATCAGTGAGTCCTGGACTGACTCTGAAGCTTTCTTT	CAISESWTDSEAFF
TRBJ2-3	TRBD2	.	TRBV4-3	TGCGCCAGCAGCCAAGGGGTCGGGGGGATCACAGATACGCAGTATTTT	CASSQGVGGITDTQYF
TRBJ1-1	.	.	TRBV29-1	TGCAGCGTCGGACACACCAACACTGAAGCTTTCTTT	CSVGHTNTEAFF
TRBJ2-1	.	once	TRBV3-1	TGTGCCAGCAGCCAAGCTACGGCTAGTTGGGACAATGAGCAGTTCTTC	CASSQATASWDNEQFF
TRBJ1-1	.	.	TRBV28	TGTGCCAGCAGTTTCCGGACGCCCAACACTGAAGCTTTCTTT	CASSFRTPNTEAFF
TRBJ1-5	.	.	TRBV12-3/TRBV12-4	TGTGCCAGCACCTTTGGAGGACGGCCCAATCAGCCCCAGCATTTT	CASTFGGRPNQPQHF
TRBJ2-7	TRBD1	few	TRBV5-1	TGCGCCAGCAGCTTGGCATCCGGGACAGGGATCTACGAGCAGTACTTC	CASSLASGTGIYEQYF
TRBJ1-4	TRBD1	.	TRBV5-4	TGTGCCAGCAGCTTGGGTACCAGGGGGCCGGATGAAAAACTGTTTTTT	CASSLGTRGPDEKLFF
TRBJ1-2	.	.	TRBV7-2	TGTGCCAGCAGCGAATCCCGGGCGGCTTATGGCTACACCTTC	CASSESRAAYGYTF
TRBJ1-5	.	.	TRBV30	TGTGCCTGGAGTAAGGGGAATCAGCCCCAGCATTTT	CAWSKGNQPQHF
TRBJ2-7	.	.	TRBV7-9	TGTGCCAGCGGTGTGGAGTACGAGCAGTACTTC	CASGVEYEQYF